These 16 T cell receptor beta chains were all obtained from the same sample, sequenced in a study of blood T cell repertoires in COVID-19. Profiled with immunoSEQ multiplex PCR; TCRdb holds only in-frame clones, not every one. The sample holds 140,000 or so clones, approximately 80% seen once. Sequences were obtained from peripheral blood. The receptors stem from a woman in her sixties with acute or convalescent COVID-19.

In DNA form, the CDR3 reads TGTGCCAGCAGTCAGGGCGCGGACAGATCTAACTATGGCTACACCTTC. Amino acid sequence: CASSQGADRSNYGYTF. This chain links TRBV6-2 or TRBV6-3 with TRBJ1-2; tentatively, D is TRBD1 (6 bases). This CDR3 has 16 amino acids. Trimming stripped 5 bases from V and 0 bases from J, with 16 bases between. The germline V gene encodes CDR1 MNHEY and CDR2 SVGEGT.

The sample holds one count of this clone. The chain uses TRBV10-1 and TRBJ2-7, with TRBD2 identical over 7 bases. The CDR3 consists of 14 residues. The trim removed 8 bases at V and 0 bases at J, leaving 7 bases unmatched. Germline-derived CDR1 and CDR2 are WNHNN and SYGVQD (reference sequence). CDR3 in amino acids: CASSPAGSSYEQYF. The CDR3 DNA is TGCGCCAGCTCACCAGCGGGGAGCTCCTACGAGCAGTACTTC.

J is TRBJ2-1 and V is TRBV15; TRBD1 might be the D (5 bases). In germline, CDR1 is LNHNV, CDR2 YYDKDF (reference sequence). The CDR3 consists of 14 residues. V was trimmed by 1 base and J by 4 bases, leaving 8 bases between them. In nucleotides, the CDR3 is TGTGCCACCAGCAGAGCTCGACAGTACAATGAGCAGTTCTTC. This codes for CATSRARQYNEQFF.

This chain connects TRBV11-2 to TRBJ2-7; 7 bases are a match to TRBD1. This CDR3 has 15 amino acids. CDR1 is SGHAT, CDR2 FQNNGV, per germline. J gave up 3 bases and V 3 bases, and 8 bases lay outside the gene matches. CDR3 in amino acids: CASSFGPTGIYEQYF. CDR3 nucleotides: TGTGCCAGCAGCTTCGGTCCGACAGGGATCTACGAGCAGTACTTC. The full variable domain, with the rest looked up from reference TRBV11-2 and TRBJ2-7, is EAGVAQSPRYKIIEKRQSVAFWCNPISGHATLYWYQQILGQGPKLLIQFQNNGVVDDSQLPKDRFSAERLKGVDSTLKIQPAKLEDSAVYLCASSFGPTGIYEQYFGPGTRLTVT.

The chain is built from TRBV19 and TRBJ1-2; 7 nucleotides match TRBD1. The V gene end was trimmed by 3 bases and the J gene end by 6 bases; junction bases not matched to a gene: 13. The CDR3 spans 16 residues. Germline CDR1 LNHDA, CDR2 SQIVND (reference sequence). CDR3: CASSMRGTDLANGYTF. The CDR3 nucleotides are TGTGCCAGTAGTATGAGGGGGACAGACCTCGCGAATGGCTACACCTTC.

The genes are TRBV5-5 and TRBJ2-7; D is possibly TRBD2 (6 bases). The CDR3 is made up of 16 amino acids. The germline V gene encodes CDR1 SGHKS and CDR2 YYEKEE (reference sequence). V lost 4 bases and J 5 bases, leaving 22 bases between the germline ends. The CDR3 DNA reads TGTGCCAGCAGCCATGCCCCGGGACTTGTGTCCCACGAGCAGTACTTC. Its protein is CASSHAPGLVSHEQYF.

This rearrangement joins TRBV5-1 to TRBJ1-3; a weak D match, TRBD1 (5 bases). From germline, CDR1 is SGHRS and CDR2 YFSETQ. The CDR3 runs to 15 residues. V was shortened by 0 bases and J by 7 bases, with 14 bases between the two germline ends. The CDR3 DNA sequence: TGCGCCAGCAGCTTGGCAGGGTTAAGTGGCAACACCATATATTTT. Protein product: CASSLAGLSGNTIYF.

The V gene is TRBV5-1, the J gene TRBJ2-7, with D possibly matching TRBD2 (7 bases). The ends were cut back, 1 base at V and 5 bases at J, with 10 bases in the middle. The germline V gene has CDR1 SGHRS and CDR2 YFSETQ. This CDR3 is built from 13 residues. The CDR3 loop is CASSLRGRDEQYF. The DNA of the CDR3 is TGCGCCAGCAGCTTGAGGGGGAGGGACGAGCAGTACTTC.

The chain combines TRBV9 with TRBJ2-1, with a weak D call TRBD1 (6 bases). CDR3 size: 15 residues. Trimming took 4 bases from V and 6 from J, leaving 17 bases between them. The germline V gene has CDR1 SGDLS and CDR2 YYNGEE. The CDR3 loop is CASSSRGTIGNEQFF. The CDR3 DNA reads TGTGCCAGCAGCTCCAGGGGAACTATAGGCAATGAGCAGTTCTTC. Full variable domain (missing parts from reference TRBV9 and TRBJ2-1): DSGVTQTPKHLITATGQRVTLRCSPRSGDLSVYWYQQSLDQGLQFLIQYYNGEERAKGNILERFSAQQFPDLHSELNLSSLELGDSALYFCASSSRGTIGNEQFFGPGTRLTVL.

The gene calls are TRBV14 and TRBJ1-5, with 8 bases fitting TRBD1. J gave up 0 bases and V 3 bases, and 4 bases lay outside the gene matches. This CDR3 comprises 16 residues. Germline CDR1 reads SGHDN; CDR2 reads FVKESK. The CDR3 loop is CASSHRGRGSNQPQHF. The CDR3, as DNA: TGTGCCAGCAGCCACAGGGGGCGCGGTAGCAATCAGCCCCAGCATTTT.

CDR3 DNA: TGTGCCAGCAGTGAAGTCGGTAGGGGAATGGGCACTGAAGCTTTCTTT. Its protein product is CASSEVGRGMGTEAFF. The genes are TRBV2 and TRBJ1-1; D may be TRBD1 (5 bases). V was trimmed by 1 base and J by 4 bases, leaving 16 bases between them. The length of the CDR3 is 16 residues. Germline assignment: CDR1 SNHLY and CDR2 FYNNEI.

The chain couples TRBV30 to TRBJ1-3, with D possibly matching TRBD1 (6 bases). The V and J ends lost 5 bases and 0 bases respectively, with 11 bases between them. Looked up from germline, CDR1 is GTSNPN and CDR2 is SVGIG (reference sequence). The CDR3 is made up of 14 amino acids. CDR3: CAWHQGISGNTIYF. The CDR3 DNA sequence: TGTGCCTGGCACCAGGGGATCTCTGGAAACACCATATATTTT.

The rearrangement joins TRBV16 to TRBJ2-1; 15 bases are a match to TRBD2. Germline values: CDR1 KGHSY, CDR2 FQNENV. V lost 10 bases to trimming and J lost 1 base; unmatched junction nucleotides: 2. This CDR3 is built from 15 residues. The CDR3 here is CATGTSGRSYNEQFF. The CDR3, as DNA: TGTGCCACCGGGACTAGCGGGAGGTCCTACAATGAGCAGTTCTTC.

In DNA, the CDR3 is TGTGCCAGCAGCCCCCGTAGGGGTCAGCCCCAGCATTTT. This codes for CASSPRRGQPQHF. V gene TRBV7-9 combines with J gene TRBJ1-5, with a weak D call TRBD1 (5 bases). The CDR3 runs 13 residues. Trimming took 5 bases from V and 6 from J, leaving 11 bases between them. The germline V gene has CDR1 SEHNR and CDR2 FQNEAQ (reference sequence).

This clone was picked up a small number of times. CDR3 protein: CASSLWHAANYGYTF. CDR3 sequence (DNA): TGTGCCAGCAGCCTCTGGCACGCAGCGAACTATGGCTACACCTTC. The chain couples TRBV5-4 to TRBJ1-2, with no clear D. The germline V and J ends were trimmed by 4 bases and 2 bases, with 15 bases remaining between them. Germline CDR1 is SGHNT and CDR2 is YYREEE (reference sequence). The CDR3 contains 15 residues.

The CDR3 DNA sequence: TGTGCCTGGAGTGTTAAGCTAGCGGGAGGACACACCGGGGAGCTGTTTTTT. Translating gives CAWSVKLAGGHTGELFF. The chain carries TRBV30 and TRBJ2-2; 11 nucleotides line up with TRBD2. The CDR3 covers 17 residues. Germline CDR1 GTSNPN, CDR2 SVGIG (reference sequence). V shed 0 bases and J 3 bases; nucleotides not matched to a gene: 6.